There are a few counts of the clone carrying this TCR beta chain. What it recognizes is unknown. What was sequenced were expressed TCRB transcripts, since all of the isolated RNA had been reverse transcribed. About a million reads were obtained per stem cell-like memory T cell sample on average. Clones were sequenced by immunoSEQ multiplex PCR, and TCRdb holds only the in-frame ones, with some missing. The table lists 80,000 to 90,000 clones, roughly a third of them singletons, with approximately 0.45% in the top ten. The record originates from a study of beta chain features in type 1 diabetes. The CDR3 runs 15 residues. Germline V lookup: CDR1 SGHNT, CDR2 YYREEE (reference sequence). The junction had 8 bases not matched to a gene; V was cut back by 4 bases and J by 2 bases. Study results and caveats: More deletions and fewer insertions at VDJ junctions were found in patients with type 1 diabetes.

A sort by CD45RO/CCR7/CD25/CD127/CD95/CD27 yielded CD4+ naive, central memory, regulatory and stem cell-like memory cells. The TCR originated in a woman younger than 30 in good health. Sequencing was done on a sample of stem cell memory CD4+ T cells from blood. The chain joins TRBV5-4 to TRBJ2-7, with 8 bases that match TRBD1. CDR3 residues: CASSHRTGSTYEQYF. DNA of the CDR3: TGTGCCAGCAGCCACCGGACAGGGAGTACCTACGAGCAGTACTTC.